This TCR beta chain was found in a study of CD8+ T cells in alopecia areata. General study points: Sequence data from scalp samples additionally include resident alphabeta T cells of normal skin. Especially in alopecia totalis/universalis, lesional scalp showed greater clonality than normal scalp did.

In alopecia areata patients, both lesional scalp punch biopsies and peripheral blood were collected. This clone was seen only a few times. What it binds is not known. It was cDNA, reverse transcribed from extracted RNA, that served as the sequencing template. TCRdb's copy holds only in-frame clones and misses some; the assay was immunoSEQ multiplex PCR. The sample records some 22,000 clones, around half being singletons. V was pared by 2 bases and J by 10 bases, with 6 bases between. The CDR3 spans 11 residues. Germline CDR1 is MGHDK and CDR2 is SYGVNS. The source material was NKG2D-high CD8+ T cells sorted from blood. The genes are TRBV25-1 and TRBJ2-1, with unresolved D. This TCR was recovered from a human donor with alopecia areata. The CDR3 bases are TGTGCCAGCAGTGAAATGGTCGAGCAGTTCTTC. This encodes CASSEMVEQFF. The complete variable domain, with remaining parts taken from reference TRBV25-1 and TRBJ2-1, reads EADIYQTPRYLVIGTGKKITLECSQTMGHDKMYWYQQDPGMELHLIHYSYGVNSTEKGDLSSESTVSRIRTEHFPLTLESARPSHTSQYLCASSEMVEQFFGPGTRLTVL.